The 20 T cell receptor beta chains reported below all come from one sample, sequenced in a study of blood T cell repertoires in COVID-19. Produced via immunoSEQ multiplex PCR; TCRdb's table is partial and in-frame only. This sample yields about 490,000 clones, of which 80% to 90% are seen a single time; under 4% belongs to the top ten. The sample was peripheral blood. These receptor sequences come from a human donor in a cohort sampled during active COVID-19.

The chain is built from TRBV28 and TRBJ1-2; unclear D gene. Trimming pared 1 base from V and 4 bases from J, leaving 10 bases between. The CDR3 covers 14 residues. Germline CDR1 reads MDHEN; CDR2 reads SYDVKM. CDR3 protein: CASSLYAPSYGYTF. DNA of the CDR3: TGTGCCAGCAGTTTATACGCCCCGAGCTATGGCTACACCTTC.

This clone was detected only once. The chain couples TRBV6-2 or TRBV6-3 to TRBJ1-5; D gene uncertain. The CDR3 spans 16 residues. V was cut by 2 bases and J by 9 bases, with 20 bases left in between. Germline V gene sequence: CDR1 MNHEY, CDR2 SVGEGT. The CDR3 DNA reads TGTGCCAGCAGTTACAAAGGCAGCGCTTCAGTAAGGCCCCAGCATTTT. Translated, it gives CASSYKGSASVRPQHF.

The rearrangement joins TRBV19 to TRBJ1-1; TRBD1 agrees at 8 bases. V dropped 3 bases and J dropped 1; count of bases not matched to a gene: 16. The CDR3 consists of 19 residues. The germline V gene encodes CDR1 LNHDA and CDR2 SQIVND (reference sequence). The CDR3 region is CASSMNRRYPGTGNTEAFF. The DNA for the CDR3 is TGTGCCAGTAGTATGAATCGTCGGTACCCCGGGACAGGGAACACTGAAGCTTTCTTT.

The CDR3, as DNA: TGTGCCAGCACCGTCGGACAGGGCGAGACCCAGTACTTC. It encodes CASTVGQGETQYF. The chain joins TRBV28 to TRBJ2-5; 8 nucleotides agree with TRBD1. The CDR3 covers 13 residues. The trim removed 7 bases at V and 5 bases at J, leaving 6 bases unmatched. Germline loops: CDR1 MDHEN, CDR2 SYDVKM.

J is TRBJ1-2 and V is TRBV10-3, with 8 nucleotides matching TRBD1. The junction had 5 bases not matched to a gene; V was cut back by 6 bases and J by 2 bases. The CDR3 spans 14 residues. CDR1 ENHRY and CDR2 SYGVKD come from the germline V gene. The CDR3 DNA follows: TGTGCCATCAGCGGACAGGGCGGGAACTATGGCTACACCTTC. Encoded protein: CAISGQGGNYGYTF.

The chain carries TRBV7-2 and TRBJ2-3, with 9 bases that match TRBD2. Germline CDR1 and CDR2: SGHTA and FQGNSA. V lost 5 bases to trimming and J lost 0 bases; unmatched junction nucleotides: 9. This CDR3 has 17 residues. The CDR3 loop reads CASSPRASGTSTDTQYF. CDR3 in DNA: TGTGCCAGCAGCCCCCGGGCTAGCGGGACGAGCACAGATACGCAGTATTTT.

The chain has TRBV6-2 or TRBV6-3 and TRBJ2-7; TRBD2 is a possible D gene (5 bases). CDR1 MNHEY and CDR2 SVGEGT come from the germline V gene. The CDR3 runs 13 residues. The germline V and J ends were trimmed by 2 bases and 4 bases, with 9 bases remaining between them. The CDR3 loop reads CASSYEGTYEQYF. CDR3 coding DNA: TGTGCCAGCAGTTACGAGGGTACATACGAGCAGTACTTC.

The chain uses TRBV10-1 and TRBJ1-1; TRBD1 matches 7 bases. CDR3 length: 14 amino acids. V lost 5 bases to trimming and J lost 4 bases; unmatched junction nucleotides: 7. Germline CDR1 WNHNN, CDR2 SYGVQD (reference sequence). The CDR3: CASSYGQVPTEAFF. CDR3 coding DNA: TGCGCCAGCAGTTACGGACAGGTCCCCACTGAAGCTTTCTTT.

The V and J genes are TRBV5-1 and TRBJ1-5, with 7 bases lining up with TRBD1. CDR1 and CDR2 from the germline V gene are SGHRS and YFSETQ. After removal of 0 bases from V and 3 bases from J, the junction contained 3 bases not matched to a gene. The CDR3 covers 15 residues. The CDR3 sequence: CASSLGDRFNQPQHF. The CDR3 nucleotides are TGCGCCAGCAGCTTGGGGGACAGATTCAATCAGCCCCAGCATTTT.

This chain links TRBV7-2 with TRBJ2-7; 9 bases are shared with TRBD2. Trimming took 5 bases from V and 5 from J; bases not matched to a gene: 7. This CDR3 has 14 residues. Germline assignment: CDR1 SGHTA and CDR2 FQGNSA. The CDR3 region has the DNA TGTGCCAGCAGCCCTCGGCTAGCGGGAAACGAGCAGTACTTC. This encodes CASSPRLAGNEQYF. The full variable domain, its missing parts supplied by reference TRBV7-2 and TRBJ2-7, is GAGVSQSPSNKVTEKGKDVELRCDPISGHTALYWYRQSLGQGLEFLIYFQGNSAPDKSGLPSDRFSAERTGGSVSTLTIQRTQQEDSAVYLCASSPRLAGNEQYFGPGTRLTVT.

V gene TRBV7-3 combines with J gene TRBJ2-7; 10 bases fit TRBD1. From germline, CDR1 is SGHTA and CDR2 FQGTGA. The J segment lost 4 bases and the V segment lost 1 base, leaving 4 bases of the junction unmatched. This CDR3 is 15 amino acids long. The CDR3 nucleotides read TGTGCCAGCAGCTTAATAGGGACAGGGGAATACGAGCAGTACTTC. Amino acid sequence: CASSLIGTGEYEQYF.

V is TRBV9 and J is TRBJ1-2, with no clear D. Trimming removed 4 bases from V and 4 bases from J, with 17 bases in between. Per germline, CDR1 SGDLS and CDR2 YYNGEE. This CDR3 is built from 15 residues. The CDR3: CASSPSMNPSYGYTF. CDR3 DNA sequence: TGTGCCAGCAGCCCTTCTATGAACCCAAGCTATGGCTACACCTTC.

This clone appeared a single time. The chain is built from TRBV18 and TRBJ2-1; 11 bases line up with TRBD2. The CDR3 spans 16 residues. CDR1 and CDR2 from the germline V gene are KGHSH and LQKENI. Losses at the gene ends were 3 bases for V and 8 bases for J; bases not matched to a gene: 9. The CDR3 DNA reads as TGTGCCAGCTCACCCCCCACTAGCGGGAGTAGTTATGAGCAGTTCTTC. Residues: CASSPPTSGSSYEQFF.

The chain links TRBV13 to TRBJ1-1, with TRBD1 matching over 8 bases. Germline assignment: CDR1 PRHDT and CDR2 FYEKMQ (reference sequence). J was trimmed by 6 bases and V by 5 bases; bases with no gene match: 2. The CDR3 runs 12 residues. The CDR3 sequence is CASSPQGAEAFF. CDR3 DNA sequence: TGTGCCAGCAGCCCACAGGGGGCTGAAGCTTTCTTT.

This chain links TRBV5-4 with TRBJ1-2; D ambiguous. This CDR3 spans 15 amino acids. Between the trimmed V and J ends, which lost 4 bases and 3 bases, there was a span of 16 bases. CDR1 and CDR2 from the germline V gene are SGHNT and YYREEE (reference sequence). The CDR3 sequence is CASSPSRVGDYGYTF. The DNA of the CDR3 is TGTGCCAGCAGCCCAAGTCGGGTAGGAGACTATGGCTACACCTTC.

In its sample, this clone was seen once. The CDR3 loop is CASSPARNEQFF. As DNA, the CDR3 is TGTGCCAGCAGCCCCGCTAGGAACGAGCAGTTCTTC. The gene calls are TRBV7-8 and TRBJ2-1, with D hard to call. This CDR3 spans 12 amino acids. Germline values: CDR1 SGHVS, CDR2 FQNEAQ. Trimming removed 5 bases from V and 10 bases from J, with 12 bases in between.

This chain links TRBV13 with TRBJ2-3, with TRBD2 identical over 15 bases. Germline V gene data show CDR1 as PRHDT and CDR2 as FYEKMQ (reference sequence). This CDR3 region has 18 residues. The V segment lost 4 bases and the J segment 0 bases; nucleotides outside the gene matches: 5. The CDR3 bases are TGTGCCAGCAGCTCAGGACTAGCGGGGGGGCTTAGCACAGATACGCAGTATTTT. It is translated as CASSSGLAGGLSTDTQYF.

Notes on this clone: Additional DNA sequences in this sample encode the identical CDR3. The chain combines TRBV18 with TRBJ2-1, with 12 nucleotides matching TRBD2. With V trimmed by 3 bases and J by 3 bases, 3 bases remained unmatched. The CDR3 is 16 amino acids. The germline V gene encodes CDR1 KGHSH and CDR2 LQKENI. The CDR3 sequence is CASSPQTSGSYNEQFF. As DNA, the CDR3 is TGTGCCAGCTCACCCCAGACTAGCGGGAGCTACAATGAGCAGTTCTTC.

The rearrangement uses TRBV5-1 and TRBJ1-1; D ambiguous. The CDR3 spans 15 residues. Trimming took 3 bases from V and 5 from J, leaving 17 bases between them. Germline-derived CDR1 and CDR2 are SGHRS and YFSETQ. CDR3 bases: TGCGCCAGCAGCTACGAACCCCAGACTGGAACTGAAGCTTTCTTT. Translating gives CASSYEPQTGTEAFF. The full variable domain, completed using reference TRBV5-1 and TRBJ1-1, is KAGVTQTPRYLIKTRGQQVTLSCSPISGHRSVSWYQQTPGQGLQFLFEYFSETQRNKGNFPGRFSGRQFSNSRSEMNVSTLELGDSALYLCASSYEPQTGTEAFFGQGTRLTVV.

Notes on this clone: The CDR3 carries no conserved terminal phenylalanine or tryptophan, so it likely arises from a read error. The limits of the CDR3 on the DNA are not certain, so only TCRdb's listed CDR3 is given. The chain recombines TRBV14 with TRBJ1-1; whether TRBD1, the table's D call, matches the DNA was not checked. The CDR3 sequence runs 12 residues, both termini included. The V gene's germline CDR1 is SGHDN and CDR2 FVKESK. The CDR3 sequence is CASSLRQVGKTL.